This T cell receptor (beta chain) was sequenced in a study of T cell responses to AZD1222 COVID-19 vaccine. The germline V gene encodes CDR1 WNHNN and CDR2 SYGVQD (reference sequence). Trimming stripped 4 bases from V and 7 bases from J, with 11 bases between. The CDR3 covers 12 residues. Comments on this clone: What it binds is unknown.

Measured with immunoSEQ multiplex PCR; TCRdb has only the in-frame clones, and not every one. Among some 150,000 clones, 85% to 95% were seen once, and the ten largest hold approximately 4%. Study observations and caveats: The breadth and depth of Spike-specific TCRs increased once two AZD1222 doses had been given. Repertoires in all cases were sampled only once the peak T cell response had passed.

This receptor was taken from an adult in good health. The chain employs TRBV10-1 and TRBJ2-7, with a tentative D call TRBD2 (6 bases). The sequences come from peripheral blood, collected on day 0 of AZD1222 vaccination. CDR3 in DNA: TGCGCCAGCAGTGGTTCCAGCGGGGAGCAGTACTTC. It yields the protein CASSGSSGEQYF.